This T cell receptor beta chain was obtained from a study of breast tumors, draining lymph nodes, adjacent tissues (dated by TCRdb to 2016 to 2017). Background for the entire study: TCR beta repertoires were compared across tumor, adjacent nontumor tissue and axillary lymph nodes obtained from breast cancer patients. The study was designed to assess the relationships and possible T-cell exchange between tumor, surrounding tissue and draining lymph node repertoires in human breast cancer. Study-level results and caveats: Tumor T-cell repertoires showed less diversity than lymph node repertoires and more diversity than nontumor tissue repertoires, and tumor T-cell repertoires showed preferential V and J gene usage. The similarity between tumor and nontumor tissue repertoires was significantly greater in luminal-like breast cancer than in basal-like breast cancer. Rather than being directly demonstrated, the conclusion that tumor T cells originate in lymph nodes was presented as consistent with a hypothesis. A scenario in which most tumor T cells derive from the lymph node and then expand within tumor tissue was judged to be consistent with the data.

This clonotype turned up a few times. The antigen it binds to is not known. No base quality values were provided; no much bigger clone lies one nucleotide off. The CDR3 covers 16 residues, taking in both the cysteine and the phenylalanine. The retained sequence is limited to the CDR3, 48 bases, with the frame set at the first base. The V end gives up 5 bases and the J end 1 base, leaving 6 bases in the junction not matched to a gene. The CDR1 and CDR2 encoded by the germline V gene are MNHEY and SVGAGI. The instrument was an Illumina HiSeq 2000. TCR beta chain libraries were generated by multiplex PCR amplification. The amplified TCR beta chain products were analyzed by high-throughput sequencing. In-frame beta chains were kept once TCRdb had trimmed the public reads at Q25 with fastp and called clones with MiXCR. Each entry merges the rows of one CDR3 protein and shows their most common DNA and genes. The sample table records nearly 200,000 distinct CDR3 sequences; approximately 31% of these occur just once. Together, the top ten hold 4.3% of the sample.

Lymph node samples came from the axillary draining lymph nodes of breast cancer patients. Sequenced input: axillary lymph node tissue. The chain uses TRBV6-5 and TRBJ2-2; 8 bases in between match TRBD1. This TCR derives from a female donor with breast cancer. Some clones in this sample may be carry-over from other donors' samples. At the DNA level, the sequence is TGTGCCAGCAGTCACCCCGGGACAGGGAACACCGGGGAGCTGTTTTTT. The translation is CASSHPGTGNTGELFF.